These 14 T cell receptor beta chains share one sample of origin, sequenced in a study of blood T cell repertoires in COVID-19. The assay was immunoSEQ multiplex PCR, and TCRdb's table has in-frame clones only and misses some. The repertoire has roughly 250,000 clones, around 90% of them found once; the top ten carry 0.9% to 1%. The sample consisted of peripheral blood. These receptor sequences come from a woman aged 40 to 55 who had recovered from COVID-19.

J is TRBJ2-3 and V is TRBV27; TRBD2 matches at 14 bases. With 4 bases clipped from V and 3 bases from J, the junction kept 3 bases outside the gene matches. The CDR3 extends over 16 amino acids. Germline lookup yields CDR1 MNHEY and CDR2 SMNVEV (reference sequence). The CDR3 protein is CASSSGLAGATDTQYF. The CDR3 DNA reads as TGTGCCAGCAGTTCGGGACTAGCGGGAGCTACAGATACGCAGTATTTT.

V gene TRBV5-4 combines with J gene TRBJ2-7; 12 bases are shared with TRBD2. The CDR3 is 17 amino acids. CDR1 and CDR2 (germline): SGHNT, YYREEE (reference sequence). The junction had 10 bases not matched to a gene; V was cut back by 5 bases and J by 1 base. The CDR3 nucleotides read TGTGCCAGCAGTGACCGACTAGCGGGAGCCGCATCCTACGAGCAGTACTTC. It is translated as CASSDRLAGAASYEQYF.

CDR3 sequence: CASSLMGTGTVWGTDTQYF. DNA of the CDR3: TGTGCCAGCAGCTTGATGGGGACAGGGACGGTTTGGGGCACAGATACGCAGTATTTT. The genes are TRBV5-5 and TRBJ2-3, with 9 bases lining up with TRBD1. V shed 1 base, J shed 1 base, and the junction held 13 bases outside the gene matches. Germline V gives CDR1 SGHKS, CDR2 YYEKEE (reference sequence). This CDR3 is 19 amino acids long.

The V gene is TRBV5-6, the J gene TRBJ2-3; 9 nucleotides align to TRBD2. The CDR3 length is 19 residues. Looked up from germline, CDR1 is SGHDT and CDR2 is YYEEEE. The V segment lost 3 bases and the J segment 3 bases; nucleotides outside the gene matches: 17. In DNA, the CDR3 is TGTGCCAGCAGCTCCGGGGGGCTAGCGGGATGGTTTAGGACAGATACGCAGTATTTT. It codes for CASSSGGLAGWFRTDTQYF.

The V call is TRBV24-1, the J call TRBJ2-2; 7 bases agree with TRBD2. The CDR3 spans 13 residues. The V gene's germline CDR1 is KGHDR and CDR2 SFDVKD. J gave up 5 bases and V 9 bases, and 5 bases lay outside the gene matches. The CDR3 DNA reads TGTGCCACCGGGGAGGGGTGGACCGGGGAGCTGTTTTTT. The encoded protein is CATGEGWTGELFF.

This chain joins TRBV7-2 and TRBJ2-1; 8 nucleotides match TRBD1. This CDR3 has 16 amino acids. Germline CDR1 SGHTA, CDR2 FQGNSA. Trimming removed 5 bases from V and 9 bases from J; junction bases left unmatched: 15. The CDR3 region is CASSAPGGQASGEQFF. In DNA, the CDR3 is TGTGCCAGCAGCGCCCCCGGGGGACAGGCCTCGGGTGAGCAGTTCTTC.

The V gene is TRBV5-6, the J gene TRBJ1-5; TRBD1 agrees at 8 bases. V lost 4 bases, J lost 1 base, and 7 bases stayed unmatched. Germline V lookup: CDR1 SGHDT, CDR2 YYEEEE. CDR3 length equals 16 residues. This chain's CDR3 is CASSADRGNSNQPQHF. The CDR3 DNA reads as TGTGCCAGCAGCGCCGACAGGGGTAACAGCAATCAGCCCCAGCATTTT.

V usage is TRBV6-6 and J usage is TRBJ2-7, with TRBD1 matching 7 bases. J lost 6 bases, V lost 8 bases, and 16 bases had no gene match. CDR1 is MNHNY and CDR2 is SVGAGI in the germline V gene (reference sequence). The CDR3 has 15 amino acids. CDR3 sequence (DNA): TGTGCCAGCCTTGGGACAGCGTCGCGAGTTTCCGAGCAGTACTTC. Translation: CASLGTASRVSEQYF.

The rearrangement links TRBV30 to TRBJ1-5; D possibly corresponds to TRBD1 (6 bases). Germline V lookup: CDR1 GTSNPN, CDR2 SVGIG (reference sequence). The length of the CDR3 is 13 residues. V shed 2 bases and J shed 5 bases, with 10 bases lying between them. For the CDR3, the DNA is TGTGCCTGGAGTCCCAACAGGGATCAGCCCCAGCATTTT. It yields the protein CAWSPNRDQPQHF.

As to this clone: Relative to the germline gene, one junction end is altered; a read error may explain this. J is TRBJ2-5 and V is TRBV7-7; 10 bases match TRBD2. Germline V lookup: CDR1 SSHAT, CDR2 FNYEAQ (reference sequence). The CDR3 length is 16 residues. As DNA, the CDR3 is TGTGCTAGCAGCTTAGTAGGGAGCGGGAGGGTGGAGACCCAGTACTTC. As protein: CASSLVGSGRVETQYF.

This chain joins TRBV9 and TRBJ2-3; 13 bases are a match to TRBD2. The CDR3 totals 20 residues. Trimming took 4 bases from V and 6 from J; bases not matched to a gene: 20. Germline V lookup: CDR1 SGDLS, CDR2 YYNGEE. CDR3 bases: TGTGCCAGCAGCCCCAGTAGGTACCCCACTAGCGGGAGGGCCCCTGATACGCAGTATTTT. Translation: CASSPSRYPTSGRAPDTQYF. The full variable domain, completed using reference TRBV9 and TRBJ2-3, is DSGVTQTPKHLITATGQRVTLRCSPRSGDLSVYWYQQSLDQGLQFLIQYYNGEERAKGNILERFSAQQFPDLHSELNLSSLELGDSALYFCASSPSRYPTSGRAPDTQYFGPGTRLTVL.

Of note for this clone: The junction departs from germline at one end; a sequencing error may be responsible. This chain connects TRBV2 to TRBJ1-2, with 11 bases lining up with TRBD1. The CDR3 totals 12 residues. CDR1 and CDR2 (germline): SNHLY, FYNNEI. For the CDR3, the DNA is TGCGGACACCGGGACAGGGGGGTCGGCTACACCTTC. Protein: CGHRDRGVGYTF. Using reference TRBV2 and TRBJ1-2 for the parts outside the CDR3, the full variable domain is EPEVTQTPSHQVTQMGQEVILRCVPISNHLYFYWYRQILGQKVEFLVSFYNNEISEKSEIFDDQFSVERPDGSNFTLKIRSTKLEDSAMYFCGHRDRGVGYTFGSGTRLTVV.

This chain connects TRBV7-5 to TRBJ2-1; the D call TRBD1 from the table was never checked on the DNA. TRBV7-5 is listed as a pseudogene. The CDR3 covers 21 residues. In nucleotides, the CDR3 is TGTGCCAGAAGCTTAGCGACACCCGGTTGTCGGTACCCGCTCTCCTACAATGAGCAGTTCTTC. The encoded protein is CARSLATPGCRYPLSYNEQFF.

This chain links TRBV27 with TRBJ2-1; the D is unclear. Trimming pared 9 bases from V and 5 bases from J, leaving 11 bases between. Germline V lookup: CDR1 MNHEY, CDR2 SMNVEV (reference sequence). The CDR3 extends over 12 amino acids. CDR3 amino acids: CASFGRHNEQFF. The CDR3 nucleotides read TGTGCCAGTTTTGGGCGCCACAATGAGCAGTTCTTC.